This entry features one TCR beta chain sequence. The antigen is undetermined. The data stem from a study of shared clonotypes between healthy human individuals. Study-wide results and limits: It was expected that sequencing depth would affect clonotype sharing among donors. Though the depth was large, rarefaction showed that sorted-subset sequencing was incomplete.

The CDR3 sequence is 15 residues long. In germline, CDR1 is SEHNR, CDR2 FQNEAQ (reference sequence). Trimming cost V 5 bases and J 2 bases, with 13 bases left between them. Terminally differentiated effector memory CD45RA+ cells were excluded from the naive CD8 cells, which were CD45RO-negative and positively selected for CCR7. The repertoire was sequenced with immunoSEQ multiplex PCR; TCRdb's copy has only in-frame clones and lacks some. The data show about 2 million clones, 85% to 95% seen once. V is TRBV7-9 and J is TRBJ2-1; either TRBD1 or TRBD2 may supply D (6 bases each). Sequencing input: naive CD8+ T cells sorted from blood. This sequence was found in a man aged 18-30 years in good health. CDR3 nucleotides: TGTGCCAGCAGCCGAACGGAGGGGGCCTACAATGAGCAGTTCTTC. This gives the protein CASSRTEGAYNEQFF.